The entry below gives a single T cell receptor beta chain sequence along with its context. The specificity of this receptor is unknown. Base qualities are not at hand, and no much larger clone is one base apart. The Quick-DNA Microprep Kit was used to extract genomic DNA from the sorted cells. TCRbeta DNA was amplified with the immunoSEQ hsTCRbeta kit following the manufacturer's protocol. An Illumina MiSeq instrument was used to sequence the TCRbeta libraries. Per the original workflow: Removing out-of-frame sequences left 2,204,828 distinct TCRbeta sequences, an average of roughly 67,000 per individual. Each individual was scored according to the count of 164 previously reported CMV-associated TCRbeta sequences and the total productive distinct TCRbeta count. A beta-binomial model was reimplemented in Python, and scikit-learn random forests with default parameters were trained on US cohort data. Classifier performance on the Belgian cohort was summarized as median AUC with percentile confidence intervals calculated over 10,000 bootstrap iterations. As stored in TCRdb, this immuneACCESS dataset retains in-frame rearrangements with V and J assigned. A fraction of the clones does not appear; measured against another copy, unresolved V genes explain less than half of the discrepancy, and the remainder lacks a known reason. V and J calls and clone size are those listed in that table; D and trimming were worked out from the DNA. Across this sample there are 85,000 to 100,000 clones, with around 80% seen only once. Of the sample, about 3.6% falls within the top ten clones.

Single viable CD3+CD4+CD8-CD45RO+ cells were sorted as memory CD4+ T cells on a FACSAria II. CMV serostatus was assessed using a Roche Elecsys assay, by which serum IgG against CMV pp150, pp28, p38 and p52 was detected. Once the samples were thawed, total CD4+ T cells were enriched through positive selection using CD4 magnetic microbeads. Samples originated from another study that specifically interrogated the CD4+ T cell memory repertoire. Following standard operating procedures, peripheral blood mononuclear cells were isolated and cryopreserved, while serum was kept at -80 degrees C. The staining used CD3-PerCP (BW264/56), CD4-APC (RPA-T4), CD45RO-PE (UCHT1) and CD8-Pacific Orange (3B5) antibodies, and Sytox blue was used to exclude non-viable cells. From a lookup of the germline V gene (reference sequence), CDR1 and CDR2 are SGHAT and FQDESV. Cut back by 1 base and 3 bases, the V and J ends lie 6 bases apart. The CDR3 contains 13 residues, cysteine and phenylalanine counted. Kept here is only the CDR3 DNA, which spans 39 bases and is read in frame from base 1.

The data were taken from a study of memory CD4+ T cells and cytomegalovirus serostatus (dated by TCRdb to the late 2010s). Regarding the research as a whole: The cohort included approximately 35 healthy adults from Belgium, of whom 9 were CMV seropositive and 24 were CMV seronegative. The study sequenced CD4+ memory TCRbeta repertoires of a Belgian cohort with known cytomegalovirus serostatus to replicate a published TCR-based CMV serostatus classifier.

What the authors observed across the whole study: For CMV serostatus prediction, a median bootstrapped AUC of approximately 0.95 was reached with the original framework, and a median bootstrapped AUC of about 0.89 was reached with a US-trained random forest. Only CD4+CD45RO+ memory cells were sequenced, in contrast to the original study, in which naive and memory CD4+ and CD8+ populations were covered. The results were interpreted as suggesting that the CMV-associated TCR signature is mostly present in the CD4+ memory repertoire. The original-framework classifier achieved a median bootstrapped AUC of almost 0.97 with a 95% CI of 0.76-1.00 on the Belgian cohort. Of 164 previously reported CMV-associated TCRbeta sequences, about 72 appeared in the CD4+ memory repertoires, each in one to five individuals.

The sequence derives from an adult in good health and CMV-seropositive. The chain was built from TRBV11-1 and TRBJ2-5; the D segment is perhaps TRBD1 or TRBD2, each sharing 5 matched bases. The sample comprised memory CD4+ T cells from blood. The CDR3 here reads CASSLGGEETQYF. Read as DNA, the sequence is TGTGCCAGCAGCTTAGGAGGGGAAGAGACCCAGTACTTC. This CDR3, with the reference TRBV11-1 and TRBJ2-5 proteins standing in past its ends, gives the full variable domain EAEVAQSPRYKITEKSQAVAFWCDPISGHATLYWYRQILGQGPELLVQFQDESVVDDSQLPKDRFSAERLKGVDSTLKIQPAELGDSAMYLCASSLGGEETQYFGPGTRLLVL.